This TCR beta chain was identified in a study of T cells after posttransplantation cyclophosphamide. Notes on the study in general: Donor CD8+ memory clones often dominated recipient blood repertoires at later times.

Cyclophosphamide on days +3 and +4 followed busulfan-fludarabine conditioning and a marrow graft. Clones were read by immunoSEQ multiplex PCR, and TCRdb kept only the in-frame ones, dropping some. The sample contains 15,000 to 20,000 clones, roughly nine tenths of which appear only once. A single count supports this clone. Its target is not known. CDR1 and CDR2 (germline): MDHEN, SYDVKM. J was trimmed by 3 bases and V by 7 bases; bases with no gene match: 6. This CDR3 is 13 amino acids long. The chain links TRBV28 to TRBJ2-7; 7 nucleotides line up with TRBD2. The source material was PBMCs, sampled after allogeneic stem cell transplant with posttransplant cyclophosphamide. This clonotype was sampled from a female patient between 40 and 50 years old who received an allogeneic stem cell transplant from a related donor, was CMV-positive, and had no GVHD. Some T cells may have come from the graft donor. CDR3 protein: CASTGGSFYEQYF. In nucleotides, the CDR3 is TGTGCCAGCACGGGCGGGAGTTTCTACGAGCAGTACTTC.